This T cell receptor beta chain came from a study of blood T cell repertoires in COVID-19. Study context: The cDNA or gDNA used as material had been derived from T cells, B-cell-depleted T cells, or PBMCs.

Measured with immunoSEQ multiplex PCR; TCRdb has only the in-frame clones, and not every one. Among 200,000 to 250,000 clones listed, 87% were seen once. J gave up 6 bases and V 4 bases, and 9 bases lay outside the gene matches. CDR3 size: 15 residues. Germline values: CDR1 SGHRS, CDR2 YFSETQ. Individuals aged about 18 to 89 years were recruited from 20 to 25 US areas. The chain is built from TRBV5-1 and TRBJ2-3; TRBD1 aligns across 9 bases. The origin of this receptor is a woman aged 25 to 39 with acute COVID-19. Sequencing was carried out using PBMCs or T cells enriched from blood (not recorded which). CDR3 protein: CASSASRDREDTQYF. The CDR3 coding sequence is TGCGCCAGCAGCGCATCCCGGGACAGGGAGGATACGCAGTATTTT.